Following are 26 T cell receptor beta chains from one sample sequenced in a study of T cell responses to AZD1222 COVID-19 vaccine. Here immunoSEQ multiplex PCR was the method, and the copy in TCRdb shows in-frame clones only, minus some. Of about 150,000 clones listed, around 85% are singletons. The source was peripheral blood, collected on day 0 of MenACWY control vaccination. The receptors come from an adult in good health.

The V and J genes are TRBV5-6 and TRBJ1-3, with D hard to call. The CDR3 has 16 residues. The V and J ends lost 0 bases and 0 bases respectively, with 10 bases between them. Looked up from germline, CDR1 is SGHDT and CDR2 is YYEEEE. The CDR3, as DNA: TGTGCCAGCAGCTTGGGGGCGGACCTCTCTGGAAACACCATATATTTT. It encodes CASSLGADLSGNTIYF.

This rearrangement joins TRBV5-1 to TRBJ2-2, with 14 bases lining up with TRBD2. Germline lookup yields CDR1 SGHRS and CDR2 YFSETQ. This CDR3 comprises 17 residues. J lost 7 bases, V lost 1 base, and 6 bases had no gene match. CDR3 sequence: CASSLTGTSGRGGELFF. The CDR3 bases are TGCGCCAGCAGCTTGACTGGGACTAGCGGGAGAGGCGGGGAGCTGTTTTTT.

The chain joins TRBV19 to TRBJ2-3; 10 bases line up with TRBD1. Germline CDR1 reads LNHDA; CDR2 reads SQIVND (reference sequence). V lost 6 bases, J lost 4 bases, and 7 bases stayed unmatched. This CDR3 region has 15 residues. The DNA of the CDR3 is TGTGCCAGTAGGGGTCGTGGACAGGGGGCAGATACGCAGTATTTT. Residues: CASRGRGQGADTQYF.

This clone showed up just a few times. The chain joins TRBV2 to TRBJ1-6; 9 bases agree with TRBD1. The CDR3 is 15 residues long. The J segment lost 7 bases and the V segment lost 6 bases, leaving 7 bases of the junction unmatched. From germline, CDR1 is SNHLY and CDR2 FYNNEI. In DNA, the CDR3 is TGTGCCAGCAGCGGAACAGGGGGCGCAAATTCACCCCTCCACTTT. Its translation: CASSGTGGANSPLHF.

CDR3 DNA: TGTGCCAGCAGTTCCTATGGGGGGCCCGCGGGCACAGATACGCAGTATTTT. This gives the protein CASSSYGGPAGTDTQYF. The rearrangement joins TRBV28 to TRBJ2-3; D might be TRBD1 or TRBD2, each matching 6 bases. Germline V gene sequence: CDR1 MDHEN, CDR2 SYDVKM. The CDR3 sequence is 17 residues long. V was trimmed by 4 bases and J by 1 base, leaving 18 bases between them. Full variable domain (outside the CDR3, taken from reference TRBV28 and TRBJ2-3): DVKVTQSSRYLVKRTGEKVFLECVQDMDHENMFWYRQDPGLGLRLIYFSYDVKMKEKGDIPEGYSVSREKKERFSLILESASTNQTSMYLCASSSYGGPAGTDTQYFGPGTRLTVL.

This chain joins TRBV19 and TRBJ1-2; D gene unclear. The V and J ends lost 5 bases and 4 bases respectively, with 8 bases between them. CDR3 length: 12 amino acids. Germline assignment: CDR1 LNHDA and CDR2 SQIVND (reference sequence). CDR3 loop: CASSFAGYGYTF. The CDR3, as DNA: TGTGCCAGTAGTTTTGCCGGCTATGGCTACACCTTC.

The rearrangement links TRBV9 to TRBJ2-1; the match to TRBD2 covers 10 bases. From germline, CDR1 is SGDLS and CDR2 YYNGEE. V lost 3 bases and J lost 5; bases outside the gene matches: 11. The CDR3 runs 17 residues. This CDR3 is CASSAFWTSGGHNEQFF. The CDR3 region has the DNA TGTGCCAGCAGCGCCTTTTGGACTAGCGGAGGCCACAATGAGCAGTTCTTC.

The J gene is TRBJ1-5, the V gene TRBV27; tentatively, D is TRBD1 (5 bases). Trimming removed 7 bases from V and 1 base from J, with 14 bases in between. The CDR3 runs to 15 residues. Per the germline V gene, CDR1 is MNHEY and CDR2 is SMNVEV (reference sequence). As DNA, the CDR3 is TGTGCCAGCAAACCCGGGACGGCGAGCAATCAGCCCCAGCATTTT. It translates to CASKPGTASNQPQHF.

The chain couples TRBV20-1 to TRBJ2-4, with TRBD1 matching 11 bases. Germline V gene sequence: CDR1 DFQATT, CDR2 SNEGSKA (reference sequence). Unmatched junction bases numbered 10, after V lost 3 bases and J lost 12 bases. There are 14 residues in the CDR3. CDR3 bases: TGCAGTGCTAGTTGGGGACAGGGGGAATGGAGTCAGTACTTC. It translates to CSASWGQGEWSQYF.

This clone was recorded a few times. The gene calls are TRBV6-5 and TRBJ2-7, with 12 bases aligning to TRBD1. Germline V gene data show CDR1 as MNHEY and CDR2 as SVGAGI. This CDR3 comprises 12 residues. CDR3 nucleotides: TGTGCCAGCCGGGGACAGGGGGCTATGGAGTGCGTC. It specifies CASRGQGAMECV.

This chain links TRBV24-1 with TRBJ1-5; D may be TRBD1 (5 bases). The germline V gene has CDR1 KGHDR and CDR2 SFDVKD. The CDR3 is made up of 15 amino acids. V was shortened by 4 bases and J by 0 bases, with 9 bases between the two germline ends. The CDR3 region has the DNA TGTGCCACCAGTGAAAACAGGATTAGCAATCAGCCCCAGCATTTT. Its protein product is CATSENRISNQPQHF.

This clone was seen only once. V and J are TRBV7-2 and TRBJ1-1; no clear D. CDR1 and CDR2 from the germline V gene are SGHTA and FQGNSA. The V end was cut by 6 bases, the J end by 5 bases, with 13 bases between. The length of the CDR3 is 13 residues. The CDR3 sequence: CASRNRPQTEAFF. CDR3 nucleotide sequence: TGTGCCAGCAGGAATCGGCCCCAGACTGAAGCTTTCTTT.

This clone was found many times. The V gene is TRBV5-1, the J gene TRBJ1-2, with D hard to call. This CDR3 is 14 amino acids long. V shed 3 bases and J shed 5 bases, with 14 bases lying between them. Germline-derived CDR1 and CDR2 are SGHRS and YFSETQ. The CDR3 region is CASSSQDIFYGYTF. The CDR3 DNA is TGCGCCAGCAGCTCCCAAGACATATTTTATGGCTACACCTTC. Filled out from reference TRBV5-1 and TRBJ1-2, the complete variable domain reads KAGVTQTPRYLIKTRGQQVTLSCSPISGHRSVSWYQQTPGQGLQFLFEYFSETQRNKGNFPGRFSGRQFSNSRSEMNVSTLELGDSALYLCASSSQDIFYGYTFGSGTRLTVV.

The CDR3 sequence is CASSLTRVYTEAFF. The DNA of the CDR3 is TGTGCCAGCAGTTTAACTAGGGTTTACACTGAAGCTTTCTTT. This chain uses TRBV28 with TRBJ1-1; D is unresolved. CDR3 length equals 14 residues. V dropped 2 bases and J dropped 3 bases, with 10 bases sitting between them. CDR1 and CDR2 (germline): MDHEN, SYDVKM. The whole variable domain, remainder taken from reference TRBV28 and TRBJ1-1, is DVKVTQSSRYLVKRTGEKVFLECVQDMDHENMFWYRQDPGLGLRLIYFSYDVKMKEKGDIPEGYSVSREKKERFSLILESASTNQTSMYLCASSLTRVYTEAFFGQGTRLTVV.

This clone was counted once. The chain employs TRBV19 and TRBJ1-5, with 9 bases lining up with TRBD1. This CDR3 has 14 amino acids. V gave up 5 bases and J gave up 5 bases; unmatched junction bases: 4. Looked up from germline, CDR1 is LNHDA and CDR2 is SQIVND (reference sequence). The CDR3 spells CASSSGQGYQPQHF. As DNA, the CDR3 is TGTGCCAGTAGTTCCGGACAGGGGTATCAGCCCCAGCATTTT.

V is TRBV6-2 or TRBV6-3 and J is TRBJ1-5; TRBD1 aligns across 7 bases. Unmatched junction bases numbered 10, after V lost 4 bases and J lost 4 bases. Germline lookup yields CDR1 MNHEY and CDR2 SVGEGT. CDR3 length: 16 residues. CDR3 DNA sequence: TGTGCCAGCAGTTCCCCTTTGGGCAGGGGGAATCAGCCCCAGCATTTT. It codes for CASSSPLGRGNQPQHF.

This chain connects TRBV11-2 to TRBJ1-3; TRBD1 might be the D (5 bases). The CDR3 is 15 residues long. Trimming cost V 2 bases and J 4 bases, with 12 bases left between them. Germline V gene lookup returns CDR1 SGHAT and CDR2 FQNNGV. CDR3: CASSLFGGDGNTIYF. The CDR3 nucleotides are TGTGCCAGCAGCTTATTCGGGGGTGACGGAAACACCATATATTTT.

In this sample, this clone turned up once. The chain is built from TRBV7-2 and TRBJ2-3, with 7 positions matching TRBD2. V shed 6 bases and J 4 bases; nucleotides not matched to a gene: 13. The CDR3 covers 16 residues. Per the germline V gene, CDR1 is SGHTA and CDR2 is FQGNSA. The CDR3 sequence: CASRPSGAGRADTQYF. The CDR3 nucleotides read TGTGCCAGCAGGCCCTCGGGAGCGGGAAGGGCAGATACGCAGTATTTT. The full variable domain, with the rest looked up from reference TRBV7-2 and TRBJ2-3, is GAGVSQSPSNKVTEKGKDVELRCDPISGHTALYWYRQSLGQGLEFLIYFQGNSAPDKSGLPSDRFSAERTGGSVSTLTIQRTQQEDSAVYLCASRPSGAGRADTQYFGPGTRLTVL.

This clone appeared once. This chain links TRBV28 with TRBJ1-1; 8 bases agree with TRBD1. Germline V CDR1 and CDR2: MDHEN, SYDVKM. The J segment lost 10 bases and the V segment lost 6 bases, leaving 10 bases of the junction unmatched. The CDR3 runs 13 residues. CDR3 nucleotides: TGTGCCAGCAGCCAGCGACAGGGGAGGCCAGCTTTCTTT. This sequence encodes CASSQRQGRPAFF.

The V gene is TRBV5-6, the J gene TRBJ1-2, with TRBD1 matching over 8 bases. J was trimmed by 5 bases and V by 4 bases; bases with no gene match: 4. CDR1 and CDR2 from the germline V gene are SGHDT and YYEEEE. The CDR3 has 13 amino acids. CDR3 DNA: TGTGCCAGCAGCGAGGACAGGGTGTATGGCTACACCTTC. Protein sequence: CASSEDRVYGYTF.

This sequence joins TRBV11-2 and TRBJ1-2, with 9 bases matching TRBD1. V dropped 5 bases and J dropped 4; count of bases not matched to a gene: 2. Germline lookup yields CDR1 SGHAT and CDR2 FQNNGV. CDR3 length: 13 residues. CDR3 sequence reads: CASSQTGGYGYTF. The CDR3 region has the DNA TGTGCCAGCAGCCAGACAGGGGGCTATGGCTACACCTTC. Together with reference TRBV11-2 and TRBJ1-2, the CDR3 gives the full variable domain: EAGVAQSPRYKIIEKRQSVAFWCNPISGHATLYWYQQILGQGPKLLIQFQNNGVVDDSQLPKDRFSAERLKGVDSTLKIQPAKLEDSAVYLCASSQTGGYGYTFGSGTRLTVV.

The chain recombines TRBV10-2 with TRBJ1-5; D not certain. The germline V gene encodes CDR1 WSHSY and CDR2 SAAADI. The V end was cut by 6 bases, the J end by 4 bases, with 16 bases between. The CDR3 contains 15 residues. Here the CDR3 reads CASSPSDARNQPQHF. As DNA, the CDR3 is TGCGCCAGCAGCCCATCCGACGCCCGGAATCAGCCCCAGCATTTT.

In its sample, this clone was seen once. This sequence joins TRBV11-3 and TRBJ2-7; D gene ambiguous. With 5 bases removed from V and 7 bases from J, the gap between germline ends came to 12 bases. The CDR3 runs to 12 residues. Germline CDR1 is SGHNT and CDR2 is YENEEA. In DNA, the CDR3 is TGTGCCAGCAGCCAGAGTTTTGGGGAGCAGTACTTC. It specifies CASSQSFGEQYF.

The chain links TRBV9 to TRBJ1-1; D not resolved. Germline V gene sequence: CDR1 SGDLS, CDR2 YYNGEE. The CDR3 loop spans 12 amino acids. Trimming pared 0 bases from V and 8 bases from J, leaving 8 bases between. The CDR3 coding sequence is TGTGCCAGCAGCGTAGGGTTTTCCGAAGCTTTCTTT. Translated, it gives CASSVGFSEAFF.

This chain uses TRBV7-2 with TRBJ1-5; maybe TRBD1 (5 bases). V lost 4 bases and J 2 bases, leaving 15 bases between the germline ends. Germline CDR1 is SGHTA and CDR2 is FQGNSA. The CDR3 runs to 16 residues. CDR3: CASSSRTGARNQPQHF. The CDR3, as DNA: TGTGCCAGCAGCTCCCGGACCGGGGCACGCAATCAGCCCCAGCATTTT.

The gene calls are TRBV3-1 (or the pseudogene TRBV3-2) and TRBJ2-3; D possibly uses TRBD1 or TRBD2 (5 bases each). Germline V gene sequence: CDR1 LGHDT, CDR2 YNNKEL (reference sequence). The germline V and J ends were trimmed by 3 bases and 0 bases, with 13 bases remaining between them. The CDR3 consists of 16 residues. DNA of the CDR3: TGTGCCAGCAGCCATTGGGGGTTTCGGAGCACAGATACGCAGTATTTT. It yields the protein CASSHWGFRSTDTQYF.